The present T cell receptor beta chain was sequenced within a study of regulatory T cells in long-lasting Graves disease. The time point here: newly diagnosed GD, antithyroid drugs for less than 3 months. PBMC RNA was the source of the TCR library. Graves' disease diagnosis relied on American Thyroid Association guidelines. This clonotype was seen more than once but under ten times. Its antigen is currently unknown. Arm-PCR with iRepertoire HTBI primers amplified the CDR3 regions for these TCR beta libraries. TCRdb passed the multiplex PCR reads through MiXCR, listing each CDR3 protein once. The data contain 400,000 to 500,000 distinct CDR3 sequences, approximately 14% of them seen just once; the ten biggest clones take up approximately 17%. Germline CDR1 and CDR2: LNHDA and SQIVND (reference sequence). Unmatched junction bases numbered 12, after V lost 5 bases and J lost 3 bases. The CDR3 totals 17 residues.

Regarding the study as a whole: Thyroid tissue was not studied; only peripheral blood was.

The data also belong to a second study, concerning T cells in Graves' hyperthyroidism and ophthalmopathy.

The chain joins TRBV19 to TRBJ2-5, with 10 positions matching TRBD1. This TCR was recovered from a woman in her 50s with Graves disease. The starting material was peripheral blood mononuclear cells (PBMCs), obtained at new diagnosis, from a patient treated with antithyroid drugs. CDR3: CASSPLTGGAREETQYF. The CDR3 nucleotides read TGTGCCAGTAGTCCACTGACAGGGGGCGCGCGGGAAGAGACCCAGTACTTC.